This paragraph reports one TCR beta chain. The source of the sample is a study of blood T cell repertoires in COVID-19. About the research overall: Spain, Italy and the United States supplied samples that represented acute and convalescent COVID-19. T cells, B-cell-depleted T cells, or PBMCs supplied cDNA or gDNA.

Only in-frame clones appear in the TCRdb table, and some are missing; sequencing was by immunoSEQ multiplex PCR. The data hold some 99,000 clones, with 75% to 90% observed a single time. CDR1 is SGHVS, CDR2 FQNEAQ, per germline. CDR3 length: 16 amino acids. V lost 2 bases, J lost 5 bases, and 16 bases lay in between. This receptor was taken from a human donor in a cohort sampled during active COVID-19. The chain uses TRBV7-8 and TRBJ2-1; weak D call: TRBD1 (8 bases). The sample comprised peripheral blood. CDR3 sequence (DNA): TGTGCCAGCAGCTTATCACAGGGGGGGACACACAATGAGCAGTTCTTC. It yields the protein CASSLSQGGTHNEQFF. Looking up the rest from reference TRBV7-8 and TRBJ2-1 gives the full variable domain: GAGVSQSPRYKVAKRGQDVALRCDPISGHVSLFWYQQALGQGPEFLTYFQNEAQLDKSGLPSDRFFAERPEGSVSTLKIQRTQQEDSAVYLCASSLSQGGTHNEQFFGPGTRLTVL.